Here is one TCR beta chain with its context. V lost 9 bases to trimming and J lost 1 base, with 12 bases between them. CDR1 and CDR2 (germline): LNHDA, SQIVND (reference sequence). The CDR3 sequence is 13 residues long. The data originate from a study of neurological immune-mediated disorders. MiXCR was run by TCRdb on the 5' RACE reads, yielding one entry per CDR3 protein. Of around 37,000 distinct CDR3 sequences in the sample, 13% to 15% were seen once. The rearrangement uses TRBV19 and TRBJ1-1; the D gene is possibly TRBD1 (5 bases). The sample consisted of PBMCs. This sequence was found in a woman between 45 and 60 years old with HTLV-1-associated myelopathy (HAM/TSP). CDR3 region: CASEGFGNTEAFF. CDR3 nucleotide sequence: TGTGCCAGCGAGGGGTTCGGGAACACTGAAGCTTTCTTT.